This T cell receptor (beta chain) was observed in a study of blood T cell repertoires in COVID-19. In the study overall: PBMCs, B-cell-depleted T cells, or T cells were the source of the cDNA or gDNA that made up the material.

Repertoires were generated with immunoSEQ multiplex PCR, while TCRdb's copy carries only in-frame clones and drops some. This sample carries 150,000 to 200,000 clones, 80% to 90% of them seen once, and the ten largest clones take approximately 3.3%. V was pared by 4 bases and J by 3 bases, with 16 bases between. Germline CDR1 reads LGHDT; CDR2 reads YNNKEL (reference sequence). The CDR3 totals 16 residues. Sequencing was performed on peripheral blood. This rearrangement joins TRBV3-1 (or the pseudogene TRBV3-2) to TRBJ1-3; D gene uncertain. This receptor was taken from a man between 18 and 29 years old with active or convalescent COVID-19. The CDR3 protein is CASSLRNVAGGNTIYF. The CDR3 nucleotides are TGTGCCAGCAGCCTGCGCAACGTGGCGGGTGGAAACACCATATATTTT.